The rows below give T cell receptor beta chains drawn from one sample of a study of blood T cell repertoires in COVID-19. Produced via immunoSEQ multiplex PCR; TCRdb's table is partial and in-frame only. The sample holds about 95,000 clones, about 84% seen once. Sequenced input: peripheral blood. The receptors come from a human donor in a cohort sampled during active COVID-19. Each CDR3 is given with its conserved first and last residue. A D gene is named only where the DNA matches it firmly. Size tells how often a clone was seen (once, few, many) or the class of an expanded clone, and some rows leave it out.

TRBV5-1	.	TRBJ2-3	.	CASRGRDNLDTQYF	TGCGCCAGCAGGGGCCGGGACAACCTAGATACGCAGTATTTT
TRBV27	TRBD1	TRBJ2-3	.	CASTPDRGRDTQYF	TGTGCCAGCACGCCCGACAGGGGGCGAGATACGCAGTATTTT
TRBV9	TRBD2	TRBJ2-5	.	CASSVDASGQETQYF	TGTGCCAGCAGCGTAGACGCTAGCGGGCAAGAGACCCAGTACTTC
TRBV18	.	TRBJ2-2	.	CASSPQRSPGGTGELFF	TGTGCCAGCTCACCCCAGCGATCCCCCGGGGGCACCGGGGAGCTGTTTTTT
TRBV6-5	.	TRBJ1-1	once	CASSYSARRDTEAFF	TGTGCCAGCAGTTACTCGGCTAGACGGGACACTGAAGCTTTCTTT
TRBV27	TRBD2	TRBJ2-7	.	CASSYSGMIYEQYF	TGTGCCAGCAGTTATAGCGGGATGATATACGAGCAGTACTTC
TRBV3-1/TRBV3-2	.	TRBJ2-1	.	CASSQGEVSYNEQFF	TGTGCCAGCAGCCAAGGGGAGGTCTCCTACAATGAGCAGTTCTTC
TRBV6-5	.	TRBJ1-1	.	CASSLTLNTEAFF	TGTGCCAGCAGTCTGACACTGAACACTGAAGCTTTCTTT
TRBV27	TRBD1	TRBJ2-7	once	CASGRQGIYEQYF	TGTGCCAGCGGCAGACAGGGCATCTACGAGCAGTACTTC
TRBV7-9	TRBD1	TRBJ2-4	.	CASSRSPGTGNKNIQYF	TGTGCCAGCAGCCGAAGTCCCGGGACAGGGAACAAAAACATTCAGTACTTC
TRBV19	TRBD1	TRBJ2-2	few	CASHTGTGGAGELFF	TGTGCCAGTCACACCGGGACAGGGGGTGCCGGGGAGCTGTTTTTT
TRBV4-1	TRBD1	TRBJ2-1	once	CASSQGQFDNEQFF	TGCGCCAGCAGCCAGGGACAGTTCGACAATGAGCAGTTCTTC
TRBV28	.	TRBJ1-5	.	CASSPPGANQPQHF	TGTGCCAGCAGTCCGCCTGGGGCTAATCAGCCCCAGCATTTT
TRBV5-5	.	TRBJ1-4	.	CASSPGPGGTNEKLFF	TGTGCCAGCAGCCCCGGCCCCGGGGGGACTAATGAAAAACTGTTTTTT
TRBV2	TRBD2	TRBJ2-7	.	CASMRTSGRSDEQYF	TGTGCCAGCATGCGGACTAGCGGGAGAAGTGACGAGCAGTACTTC
TRBV5-5	TRBD1	TRBJ2-7	.	CASSQDRGRYEQYF	TGTGCCAGCAGCCAGGACAGGGGAAGATACGAGCAGTACTTC
TRBV5-7	.	TRBJ1-2	.	CASSGSTENYGYTF	TGTGCCAGCAGCGGCTCGACAGAGAACTATGGCTACACCTTC
TRBV5-1	TRBD1	TRBJ2-7	.	CASSPSTGQVTYEQYF	TGCGCCAGCAGCCCTTCCACGGGACAGGTTACCTACGAGCAGTACTTC
TRBV18	TRBD1	TRBJ1-5	.	CASSPQGQVSNQPQHF	TGTGCCAGCTCACCGCAGGGACAGGTTAGCAATCAGCCCCAGCATTTT
TRBV12-3/TRBV12-4	.	TRBJ1-2	once	CASSREAGGYTF	TGTGCCAGCAGCCGGGAGGCGGGGGGCTACACCTTC